The next 13 T cell receptor beta chains were all read from a single sample in a study of blood T cell repertoires in COVID-19. Clones were sequenced by immunoSEQ multiplex PCR, and TCRdb holds only the in-frame ones, with some missing. This sample has over 150,000 clones, with more than 80% found just once. Specimen: PBMCs or T cells enriched from blood (not recorded which). The source of these receptors is a man aged 35 to 55 who had recovered from COVID-19.

The genes are TRBV27 and TRBJ2-7; D is unresolved. Germline values: CDR1 MNHEY, CDR2 SMNVEV (reference sequence). This CDR3 region has 13 residues. V was pared by 3 bases and J by 3 bases, with 9 bases between. CDR3 in DNA: TGTGCCAGCAGTTTTGAACAACACTACGAGCAGTACTTC. Its protein product is CASSFEQHYEQYF.

The gene calls are TRBV4-1 and TRBJ2-1; TRBD1 is a possible D gene (5 bases). Germline V gene lookup returns CDR1 MGHRA and CDR2 YSYEKL. This CDR3 spans 15 amino acids. The V end lost 0 bases, the J end lost 6 bases, and 12 bases lay between the germline ends. CDR3 sequence reads: CASSQDPGRANEQFF. In nucleotides, the CDR3 is TGCGCCAGCAGCCAAGACCCCGGCAGGGCCAATGAGCAGTTCTTC.

The chain links TRBV3-1 (or the pseudogene TRBV3-2) to TRBJ2-3, with 9 bases aligning to TRBD1. This CDR3 region has 15 residues. Germline lookup yields CDR1 LGHDT and CDR2 YNNKEL (reference sequence). Germline trimming cut 2 bases from V and 1 base from J; bases unmatched to any gene: 1. The CDR3 bases are TGTGCCAGCAGCCAACGGACAGGGGGCACAGATACGCAGTATTTT. Translating gives CASSQRTGGTDTQYF.

DNA for the CDR3: TGCGCCAGCAGCCAGACTAGCGGGAATAACTACGAGCAGTACTTC. It translates to CASSQTSGNNYEQYF. The chain carries TRBV4-1 and TRBJ2-7, with 11 bases fitting TRBD2. CDR1 is MGHRA and CDR2 is YSYEKL in the germline V gene. The CDR3 spans 15 residues. The V and J ends lost 3 bases and 3 bases, in that order; junction bases with no gene match: 4.

CDR3 sequence reads: CASSSGWSQPQHF. In DNA, the CDR3 is TGTGCCAGCAGCTCCGGGTGGAGTCAGCCCCAGCATTTT. The gene calls are TRBV11-2 and TRBJ1-5; D not resolved. The CDR3 contains 13 residues. V lost 4 bases, J lost 6 bases, and 10 bases lay in between. Germline V lookup: CDR1 SGHAT, CDR2 FQNNGV.

Of note for this clone: At one end the junction does not follow the germline gene, possibly because of a read error. The J gene is TRBJ2-2, the V gene TRBV5-8, with 8 nucleotides matching TRBD1. The CDR3 consists of 15 residues. Germline V gene lookup returns CDR1 SGHTS and CDR2 YDEGEE. The CDR3 region has the DNA TGTGCCAGTAGCTGGACAGGGACATTAACCGGGGAGCTGTTTTTT. Translating it yields CASSWTGTLTGELFF.

This chain links TRBV9 with TRBJ1-5, with D possibly TRBD1 on 5 matching bases. Trimming shortened V by 0 bases and J by 4 bases, and 11 bases separated the two germline ends. The CDR3 runs to 15 residues. The germline gives CDR1 SGDLS, CDR2 YYNGEE. CDR3 bases: TGTGCCAGCAGCGTAGCGGCAGGGCCAAATCAGCCCCAGCATTTT. The encoded protein is CASSVAAGPNQPQHF.

The chain uses TRBV28 and TRBJ1-2; D remains ambiguous. Germline CDR1 and CDR2: MDHEN and SYDVKM. The CDR3 runs to 13 residues. Deletions cut 8 bases from V and 0 bases from J, with 10 bases between. The CDR3 bases are TGTGCCAGCTTTACCGAGACTAACTATGGCTACACCTTC. This gives the protein CASFTETNYGYTF.

The chain employs TRBV10-2 and TRBJ2-1, with TRBD2 matching over 11 bases. The CDR3 totals 16 residues. The J segment lost 8 bases and the V segment lost 8 bases, leaving 14 bases of the junction unmatched. Germline assignment: CDR1 WSHSY and CDR2 SAAADI. The chain's CDR3 is CASQNLAGGPSHEQFF. As DNA, the CDR3 is TGCGCCAGCCAGAATTTAGCGGGAGGGCCTAGTCATGAGCAGTTCTTC.

This chain links TRBV6-5 with TRBJ2-1; 7 bases map to TRBD1. Germline V CDR1 and CDR2: MNHEY, SVGAGI. The CDR3 is made up of 13 amino acids. V was clipped by 8 bases and J by 8 bases; unmatched bases: 9. The CDR3 here is CASFRPQGDEQFF. CDR3 nucleotides: TGTGCCAGCTTTAGGCCGCAGGGGGATGAGCAGTTCTTC.

This chain connects TRBV7-2 to TRBJ1-6; TRBD1 matches 10 bases. Looked up from germline, CDR1 is SGHTA and CDR2 is FQGNSA. V trimming: 1 base; J trimming: 11 bases; junction bases outside the gene matches: 8. The CDR3 loop spans 16 amino acids. The CDR3 reads CASSLGVGQGKTPLHF. The CDR3, as DNA: TGTGCCAGCAGCTTAGGGGTGGGACAGGGGAAGACACCCCTCCACTTT.

In its sample, this clone was seen many times. The genes are TRBV19 and TRBJ2-3, with TRBD1 identical over 9 bases. This CDR3 region has 14 residues. Germline loops: CDR1 LNHDA, CDR2 SQIVND (reference sequence). The V gene end was trimmed by 6 bases and the J gene end by 6 bases; junction bases not matched to a gene: 7. CDR3 region: CASRDRGRDDTQYF. In DNA, the CDR3 is TGTGCCAGTAGGGACAGGGGACGTGATGATACGCAGTATTTT.

The chain uses TRBV11-1 and TRBJ1-2, with D perhaps TRBD1 (6 bases). The germline V gene encodes CDR1 SGHAT and CDR2 FQDESV (reference sequence). Trimming shortened V by 4 bases and J by 3 bases, and 15 bases separated the two germline ends. The CDR3 has 15 amino acids. This CDR3 reads CASSSPGARYYGYTF. CDR3 bases: TGTGCCAGCAGCTCTCCAGGGGCCCGCTACTATGGCTACACCTTC.